This TCR beta chain comes out of a study of T cell changes during pregnancy in multiple sclerosis. CDR1 is MNHNS, CDR2 SASEGT, per germline. V was shortened by 4 bases and J by 0 bases, with 7 bases between the two germline ends. The CDR3 covers 14 residues. The assay was immunoSEQ multiplex PCR, and TCRdb's table has in-frame clones only and misses some. The profile shows some 80,000 clones, approximately 93% of them singletons. This receptor was identified in a female donor with multiple sclerosis, enrolled in a pregnancy study. Source: CD4+ T cells from peripheral blood mononuclear cells, taken after pregnancy. The rearrangement links TRBV6-1 to TRBJ1-5; maybe TRBD1 (5 bases). As DNA, the CDR3 is TGTGCCAGCAGTGCCAGGGATAGCAATCAGCCCCAGCATTTT. It yields the protein CASSARDSNQPQHF.